The 21 T cell receptor beta chains below come from one sample, sequenced in a study of OX40 agonist ivuxolimab in advanced cancers. The repertoire was sequenced with immunoSEQ multiplex PCR; TCRdb's copy has only in-frame clones and lacks some. Of approximately 60,000 clones in the sample, under 90% were seen once. This specimen consisted of CD4+ or CD8+ T cells sorted from blood, obtained in a trial of the OX40 agonist ivuxolimab. The origin of the receptors is an adult with an advanced solid tumor such as melanoma, head and neck, liver or kidney cancer.

This clone was recorded only once. This chain joins TRBV2 and TRBJ2-7; 7 bases are shared with TRBD1. With V trimmed by 7 bases and J by 0 bases, 12 bases remained unmatched. Per germline, CDR1 SNHLY and CDR2 FYNNEI. The CDR3 is 16 amino acids. The CDR3 here is CASTPGQVLSSYEQYF. In DNA, the CDR3 is TGTGCCAGCACCCCCGGACAGGTACTTAGCTCCTACGAGCAGTACTTC.

The chain employs TRBV30 and TRBJ2-3, with 7 nucleotides matching TRBD2. Losses at the gene ends were 6 bases for V and 0 bases for J; bases not matched to a gene: 9. This CDR3 is built from 15 residues. Germline V gene lookup returns CDR1 GTSNPN and CDR2 SVGIG (reference sequence). The CDR3 DNA reads TGTGCCTGCCCCGACGCTAGCGGTAGCACAGATACGCAGTATTTT. Translated: CACPDASGSTDTQYF.

The V and J genes are TRBV2 and TRBJ2-7; a possible D gene is TRBD2 (5 bases). This CDR3 has 14 amino acids. The V gene's germline CDR1 is SNHLY and CDR2 FYNNEI. V lost 4 bases, J lost 2 bases, and 12 bases lay in between. The CDR3 DNA reads as TGTGCCAGCAGTGCTTCAGCGGAGCCCTACGAGCAGTACTTC. Residues: CASSASAEPYEQYF.

V is TRBV2 and J is TRBJ2-6, with D perhaps TRBD1 (6 bases). The germline V and J ends were trimmed by 5 bases and 3 bases, with 14 bases remaining between them. This CDR3 is 16 amino acids long. CDR1 SNHLY and CDR2 FYNNEI come from the germline V gene. This chain's CDR3 is CASSHRELSGANVLTF. Here the CDR3 DNA reads TGTGCCAGCAGTCACAGGGAACTGAGTGGGGCCAACGTCCTGACTTTC.

The V gene is TRBV13, the J gene TRBJ1-2, with a tentative D call TRBD1 (5 bases). The V end was cut by 1 base, the J end by 5 bases, with 17 bases between. CDR3 length equals 16 residues. Germline V gene data show CDR1 as PRHDT and CDR2 as FYEKMQ (reference sequence). In nucleotides, the CDR3 is TGTGCCAGCAGCTTAGCGGTTAGGGGCTCTGGGTATGGCTACACCTTC. This encodes CASSLAVRGSGYGYTF.

The chain uses TRBV6-5 and TRBJ2-7; the match to TRBD2 covers 8 bases. With 8 bases clipped from V and 0 bases from J, the junction kept 6 bases outside the gene matches. Germline loops: CDR1 MNHEY, CDR2 SVGAGI. CDR3 size: 14 residues. The CDR3 DNA reads TGTGCCAGCTCCGACGCGGGGGGCTCCTACGAGCAGTACTTC. Translated, it gives CASSDAGGSYEQYF.

This sequence joins TRBV4-3 and TRBJ2-2; D gene uncertain. The CDR3 length is 14 residues. V lost 4 bases to trimming and J lost 2 bases, with 8 bases between them. Germline-derived CDR1 and CDR2 are LGHNA and YSLEER. Here the CDR3 reads CASSRRVNTGELFF. The CDR3 nucleotides read TGCGCCAGCAGCCGACGGGTCAACACCGGGGAGCTGTTTTTT.

The V and J genes are TRBV5-1 and TRBJ2-5; 8 bases agree with TRBD2. V lost 6 bases and J lost 3; bases outside the gene matches: 7. The germline CDR1 and CDR2 sequences are SGHRS and YFSETQ. The CDR3 extends over 14 amino acids. Here the CDR3 reads CASMRVGGEETQYF. In nucleotides, the CDR3 is TGCGCCAGCATGAGGGTCGGGGGGGAAGAGACCCAGTACTTC.

CDR3 loop: CASSLGGGGRRLGQYF. CDR3 coding DNA: TGCGCCAGCAGCTTGGGAGGCGGTGGCCGTCGGTTGGGGCAGTATTTT. The V gene is TRBV5-1, the J gene TRBJ2-3, with D unclear. The V end was cut by 0 bases, the J end by 11 bases, with 22 bases between. The CDR3 contains 16 residues. CDR1 and CDR2 (germline): SGHRS, YFSETQ.

The chain's CDR3 is CASSPRTSGSPLHF. The CDR3 DNA is TGTGCCAGCAGCCCCCGGACGTCTGGTTCACCCCTCCACTTT. The chain combines TRBV9 with TRBJ1-6, with unresolved D. V was cut by 4 bases and J by 9 bases, with 14 bases left in between. The CDR3 spans 14 residues. From germline, CDR1 is SGDLS and CDR2 YYNGEE.

The J gene is TRBJ1-2, the V gene TRBV2; maybe TRBD1 (6 bases). Germline V CDR1 and CDR2: SNHLY, FYNNEI. V lost 6 bases, J lost 8 bases, and 16 bases lay in between. CDR3 size: 13 residues. CDR3: CASSSHRERGYTF. CDR3 sequence (DNA): TGTGCCAGCAGCTCACACAGGGAGAGAGGCTACACCTTC.

The CDR3 coding sequence is TGCGCCAGCAGCCTAAGACAGGGGTTGAACTCCTACGAGCAGTACTTC. As protein: CASSLRQGLNSYEQYF. The chain recombines TRBV4-1 with TRBJ2-7; 8 bases line up with TRBD1. The CDR3 runs 16 residues. The J segment lost 0 bases and the V segment lost 4 bases, leaving 8 bases of the junction unmatched. CDR1 is MGHRA and CDR2 is YSYEKL in the germline V gene.

The gene calls are TRBV2 and TRBJ1-5; 10 bases match TRBD1. V shed 3 bases and J 7 bases; nucleotides not matched to a gene: 3. CDR3 size: 14 residues. Germline values: CDR1 SNHLY, CDR2 FYNNEI. The CDR3 nucleotides read TGTGCCAGCAGTGAGGGACAGGGGATACAGCCCCAGCATTTT. It codes for CASSEGQGIQPQHF.

The genes are TRBV6-1 and TRBJ2-3; maybe TRBD2 (5 bases). Trimming took off 0 bases at V and 10 bases at J, with 5 bases between the two ends. This CDR3 has 11 residues. Germline V gene lookup returns CDR1 MNHNS and CDR2 SASEGT. The CDR3 is CASSEARAQYF. The DNA of the CDR3 is TGTGCCAGCAGTGAAGCGAGGGCGCAGTATTTT.

The CDR3 region has the DNA TGCGCCAGCAGGTCCGTACAGGGGCCGTACGAGCAGTACTTC. Translation: CASRSVQGPYEQYF. The gene calls are TRBV5-1 and TRBJ2-7, with 7 bases identical to TRBD1. CDR1 and CDR2 from the germline V gene are SGHRS and YFSETQ. The CDR3 loop spans 14 amino acids. V was clipped by 5 bases and J by 4 bases; unmatched bases: 9.

V and J are TRBV19 and TRBJ1-6, with unresolved D. V dropped 5 bases and J dropped 7 bases, with 15 bases sitting between them. The CDR3 length is 15 residues. Germline CDR1 is LNHDA and CDR2 is SQIVND (reference sequence). The CDR3 sequence is CASSADWGGNSPLHF. CDR3 bases: TGTGCCAGTAGTGCGGACTGGGGAGGAAATTCACCCCTCCACTTT.

For this clone: Distinct nucleotide sequences in the sample also encode this CDR3. V gene TRBV9 combines with J gene TRBJ2-5; D may be TRBD1 (5 bases). The CDR3 contains 13 residues. CDR1 is SGDLS and CDR2 is YYNGEE in the germline V gene. Deletions cut 2 bases from V and 2 bases from J, with 7 bases between. The CDR3 nucleotides read TGTGCCAGCAGCGTCTCAGGGCAAGAGACCCAGTACTTC. Translated: CASSVSGQETQYF.

The V call is TRBV27, the J call TRBJ2-7; the match to TRBD1 covers 7 bases. The CDR3 sequence is 14 residues long. Trimming cost V 6 bases and J 3 bases; bases outside gene matches: 8. From germline, CDR1 is MNHEY and CDR2 SMNVEV (reference sequence). In nucleotides, the CDR3 is TGTGCCAGCAGCTACAGACAGGGCATCTACGAGCAGTACTTC. This translates into CASSYRQGIYEQYF.

The chain couples TRBV28 to TRBJ2-5; 8 bases map to TRBD2. The V gene end was trimmed by 5 bases and the J gene end by 5 bases; junction bases not matched to a gene: 7. Germline loops: CDR1 MDHEN, CDR2 SYDVKM. The CDR3 consists of 14 residues. DNA for the CDR3: TGTGCCAGCAGTCCTCAGCGGGGGCGGGAGACCCAGTACTTC. Its protein is CASSPQRGRETQYF.

This rearrangement joins TRBV2 to TRBJ2-5; 7 positions agree with TRBD1. The V segment lost 6 bases and the J segment 5 bases; nucleotides outside the gene matches: 6. The CDR3 totals 13 residues. Looked up from germline, CDR1 is SNHLY and CDR2 is FYNNEI. The DNA for the CDR3 is TGTGCCAGCAGCCCACAGGGGCGGGAGACCCAGTACTTC. It specifies CASSPQGRETQYF.

The rearrangement uses TRBV5-1 and TRBJ1-5, with D possibly matching TRBD1 (5 bases). The germline gives CDR1 SGHRS, CDR2 YFSETQ. The V and J ends lost 0 bases and 7 bases respectively, with 8 bases between them. CDR3 length: 13 amino acids. CDR3: CASSLGQNQPQHF. The CDR3 nucleotides are TGCGCCAGCAGCTTGGGACAGAACCAGCCCCAGCATTTT.